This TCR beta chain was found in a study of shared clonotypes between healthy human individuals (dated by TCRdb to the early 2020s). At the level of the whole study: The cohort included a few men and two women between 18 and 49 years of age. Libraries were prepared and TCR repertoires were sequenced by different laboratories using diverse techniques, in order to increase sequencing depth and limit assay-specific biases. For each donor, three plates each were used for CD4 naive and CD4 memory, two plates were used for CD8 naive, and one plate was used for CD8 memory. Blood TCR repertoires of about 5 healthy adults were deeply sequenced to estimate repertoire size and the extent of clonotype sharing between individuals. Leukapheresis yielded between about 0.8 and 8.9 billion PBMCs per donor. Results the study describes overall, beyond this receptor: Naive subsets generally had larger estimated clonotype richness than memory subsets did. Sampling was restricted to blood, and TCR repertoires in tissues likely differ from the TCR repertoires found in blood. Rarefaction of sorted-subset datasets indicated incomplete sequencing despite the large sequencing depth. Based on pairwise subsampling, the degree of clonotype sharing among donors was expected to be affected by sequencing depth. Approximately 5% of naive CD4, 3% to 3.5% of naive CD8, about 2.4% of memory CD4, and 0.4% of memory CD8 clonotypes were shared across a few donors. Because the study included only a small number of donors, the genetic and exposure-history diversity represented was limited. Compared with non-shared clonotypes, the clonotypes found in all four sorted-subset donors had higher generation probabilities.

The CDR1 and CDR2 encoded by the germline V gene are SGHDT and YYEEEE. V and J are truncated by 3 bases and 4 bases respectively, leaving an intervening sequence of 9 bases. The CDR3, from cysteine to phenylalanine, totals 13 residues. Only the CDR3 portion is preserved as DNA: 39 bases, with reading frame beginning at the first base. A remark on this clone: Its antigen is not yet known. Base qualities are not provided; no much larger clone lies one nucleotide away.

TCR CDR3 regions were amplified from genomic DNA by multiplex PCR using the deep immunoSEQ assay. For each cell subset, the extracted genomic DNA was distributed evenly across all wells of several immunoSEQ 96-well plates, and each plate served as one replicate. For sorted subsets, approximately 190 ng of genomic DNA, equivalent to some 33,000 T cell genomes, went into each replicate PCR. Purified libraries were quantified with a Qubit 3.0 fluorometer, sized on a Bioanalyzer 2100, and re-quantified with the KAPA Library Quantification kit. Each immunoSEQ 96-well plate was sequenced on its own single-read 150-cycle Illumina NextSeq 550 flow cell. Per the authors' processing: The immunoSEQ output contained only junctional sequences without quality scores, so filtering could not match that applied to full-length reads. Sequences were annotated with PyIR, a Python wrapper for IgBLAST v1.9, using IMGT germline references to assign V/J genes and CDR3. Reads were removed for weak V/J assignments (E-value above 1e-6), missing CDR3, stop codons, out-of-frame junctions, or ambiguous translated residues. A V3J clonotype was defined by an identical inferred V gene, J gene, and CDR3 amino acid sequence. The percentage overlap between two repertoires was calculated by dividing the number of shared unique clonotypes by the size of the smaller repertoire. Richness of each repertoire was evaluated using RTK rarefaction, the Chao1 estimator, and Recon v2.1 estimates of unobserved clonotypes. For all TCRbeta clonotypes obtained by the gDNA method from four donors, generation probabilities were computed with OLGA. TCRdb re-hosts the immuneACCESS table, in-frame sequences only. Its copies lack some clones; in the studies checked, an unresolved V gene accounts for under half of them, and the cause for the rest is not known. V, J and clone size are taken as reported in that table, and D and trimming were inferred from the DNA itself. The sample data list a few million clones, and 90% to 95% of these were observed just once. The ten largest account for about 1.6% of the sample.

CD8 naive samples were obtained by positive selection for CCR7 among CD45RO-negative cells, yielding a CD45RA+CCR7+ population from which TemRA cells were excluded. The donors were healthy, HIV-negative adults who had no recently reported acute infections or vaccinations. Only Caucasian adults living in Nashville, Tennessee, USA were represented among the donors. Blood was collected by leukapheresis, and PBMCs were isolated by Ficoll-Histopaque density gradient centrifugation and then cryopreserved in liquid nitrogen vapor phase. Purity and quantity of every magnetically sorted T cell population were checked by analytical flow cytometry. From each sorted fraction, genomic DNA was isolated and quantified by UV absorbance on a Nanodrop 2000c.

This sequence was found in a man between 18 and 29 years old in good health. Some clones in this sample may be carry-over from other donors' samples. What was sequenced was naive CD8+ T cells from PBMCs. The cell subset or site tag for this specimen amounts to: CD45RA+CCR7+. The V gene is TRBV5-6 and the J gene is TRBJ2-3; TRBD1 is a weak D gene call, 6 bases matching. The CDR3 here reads CASSSDSADTQYF. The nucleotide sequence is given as TGTGCCAGCAGCTCGGACAGCGCAGATACGCAGTATTTT.